The 21 T cell receptor beta chains in this list originate from one sample, sequenced in a study of T-cell memory formation after mild COVID-19. TCRdb re-called the 5' RACE reads through MiXCR, storing one row per CDR3 protein. This sample has about 290,000 distinct CDR3 sequences; approximately 15% occur once, and the top ten carry 22%. The sample comprised PBMCs or a T cell subset sorted from them (not recorded which). The origin of the receptors is a man between 18 and 35 years old who had mild COVID-19 (a few samples of this study predate the infection). Cell type and time point are not known.

The CDR3 here is CASSRSTGISTDTQYF. CDR3 nucleotides: TGCGCCAGCAGCCGATCCACAGGGATTAGCACAGATACGCAGTATTTT. The chain carries TRBV4-3 and TRBJ2-3; possibly TRBD1 for D (6 bases). Between the trimmed V and J ends, which lost 4 bases and 0 bases, there was a span of 14 bases. This CDR3 is built from 16 residues. The germline gives CDR1 LGHNA, CDR2 YSLEER.

The chain employs TRBV18 and TRBJ1-2; D unclear. The germline V and J ends were trimmed by 3 bases and 4 bases, with 15 bases remaining between them. The CDR3 runs 15 residues. The germline CDR1 and CDR2 sequences are KGHSH and LQKENI. In nucleotides, the CDR3 is TGTGCCAGCTCACCCTCTCAGGATATTCGCTATGGCTACACCTTC. Protein product: CASSPSQDIRYGYTF.

The V gene is TRBV7-9, the J gene TRBJ1-5, with 10 bases that match TRBD1. CDR3 length: 16 amino acids. Germline loops: CDR1 SEHNR, CDR2 FQNEAQ (reference sequence). Germline trimming cut 5 bases from V and 9 bases from J; bases unmatched to any gene: 13. CDR3 sequence: CASSPGTGAGIRPQHF. DNA for the CDR3: TGTGCCAGCAGCCCAGGGACAGGGGCAGGTATTAGGCCCCAGCATTTT.

The chain uses TRBV5-1 and TRBJ2-7; no clear D. The V gene's germline CDR1 is SGHRS and CDR2 YFSETQ. Trimming removed 2 bases at V and 6 bases at J, with 12 bases between. This CDR3 is built from 13 residues. In nucleotides, the CDR3 is TGCGCCAGCAGCTTCGAATCTTCCGGCGAGCAGTACTTC. It specifies CASSFESSGEQYF. The complete variable domain, with remaining parts taken from reference TRBV5-1 and TRBJ2-7, reads KAGVTQTPRYLIKTRGQQVTLSCSPISGHRSVSWYQQTPGQGLQFLFEYFSETQRNKGNFPGRFSGRQFSNSRSEMNVSTLELGDSALYLCASSFESSGEQYFGPGTRLTVT.

In its sample, this clonotype was seen many times. The rearrangement uses TRBV9 and TRBJ2-7; D might be TRBD1 or TRBD2, each matching 5 bases. V was shortened by 2 bases and J by 2 bases, with 8 bases between the two germline ends. The CDR3 contains 13 residues. Germline V lookup: CDR1 SGDLS, CDR2 YYNGEE. CDR3 in amino acids: CASSVGVPYEQYF. For the CDR3, the DNA is TGTGCCAGCAGCGTGGGGGTTCCCTACGAGCAGTACTTC.

The V gene is TRBV7-2, the J gene TRBJ2-3; a possible D gene is TRBD2 (7 bases). Germline V gene sequence: CDR1 SGHTA, CDR2 FQGNSA. The CDR3 is 15 residues long. V dropped 8 bases and J dropped 6 bases, with 21 bases sitting between them. The CDR3 here is CASGPGRGARDTQYF. For the CDR3, the DNA is TGTGCCAGCGGCCCGGGCCGGGGGGCAAGGGATACGCAGTATTTT.

This clonotype was counted between two and nine times. The CDR3 protein is CASRSGLSYNEQFF. The CDR3 DNA follows: TGTGCCAGCAGGTCGGGACTAAGCTACAATGAGCAGTTCTTC. The chain couples TRBV7-6 to TRBJ2-1; TRBD2 aligns across 7 bases. V was pared by 6 bases and J by 3 bases, with 5 bases of the junction left unmatched. This CDR3 is 14 amino acids long. Germline CDR1 reads SGHVS; CDR2 reads FNYEAQ.

This clonotype has more than one count but fewer than ten. In nucleotides, the CDR3 is TGTGCCAGCAGCTCCCAGGGACAGGGGTATAATTCACCCCTCCACTTT. Protein: CASSSQGQGYNSPLHF. The rearrangement links TRBV7-2 to TRBJ1-6, with 10 bases fitting TRBD1. This CDR3 is built from 16 residues. The V segment lost 4 bases and the J segment 4 bases; nucleotides outside the gene matches: 4. Germline V gene sequence: CDR1 SGHTA, CDR2 FQGNSA.

This clonotype was seen only a few times. The J gene is TRBJ1-2, the V gene TRBV15; the D is unclear. The CDR3 has 18 residues. The germline gives CDR1 LNHNV, CDR2 YYDKDF (reference sequence). Between the trimmed V and J ends, which lost 1 base and 4 bases, there was a span of 22 bases. The CDR3 is CATSRGPVGPAFVYGYTF. CDR3 DNA sequence: TGTGCCACCAGCAGAGGGCCGGTAGGTCCAGCTTTCGTCTATGGCTACACCTTC.

Many counts were recorded for this clonotype. The chain employs TRBV7-8 and TRBJ2-2; a possible D gene is TRBD2 (6 bases). Germline loops: CDR1 SGHVS, CDR2 FQNEAQ. Trimming removed 6 bases from V and 6 bases from J, with 14 bases in between. The CDR3 extends over 14 amino acids. The CDR3 sequence: CASRSGREAGELFF. The CDR3, as DNA: TGTGCCAGCAGGTCGGGCAGGGAGGCCGGGGAGCTGTTTTTT.

This clonotype was seen only a few times. The chain recombines TRBV18 with TRBJ1-1; the D is unclear. This CDR3 region has 16 residues. Germline V gene lookup returns CDR1 KGHSH and CDR2 LQKENI. V lost 2 bases to trimming and J lost 0 bases, with 13 bases between them. CDR3 sequence (DNA): TGTGCCAGCTCACCAAGCGCGTCGGTGATGAACACTGAAGCTTTCTTT. Residues: CASSPSASVMNTEAFF. The full variable domain, with the rest looked up from reference TRBV18 and TRBJ1-1, is NAGVMQNPRHLVRRRGQEARLRCSPMKGHSHVYWYRQLPEEGLKFMVYLQKENIIDESGMPKERFSAEFPKEGPSILRIQQVVRGDSAAYFCASSPSASVMNTEAFFGQGTRLTVV.

In its sample, this clonotype was seen a few times. This chain links TRBV20-1 with TRBJ2-5; 7 nucleotides match TRBD2. The germline CDR1 and CDR2 sequences are DFQATT and SNEGSKA (reference sequence). V trimming: 5 bases; J trimming: 2 bases; junction bases outside the gene matches: 5. The CDR3 extends over 13 amino acids. The CDR3 nucleotides are TGCAGTGCTCCCCGGGGGGTTCAAGAGACCCAGTACTTC. This sequence encodes CSAPRGVQETQYF.

The CDR3 protein is CASSPIGGAQYF. CDR3 nucleotides: TGTGCCAGCAGCCCCATCGGGGGTGCGCAGTATTTT. This chain joins TRBV7-2 and TRBJ2-3, with D possibly being TRBD2 (6 bases). V was shortened by 5 bases and J by 10 bases, with 13 bases between the two germline ends. Germline CDR1 reads SGHTA; CDR2 reads FQGNSA. This CDR3 contains 12 residues.

The chain recombines TRBV7-9 with TRBJ1-2, with D possibly matching TRBD1 (5 bases). The germline CDR1 and CDR2 sequences are SEHNR and FQNEAQ (reference sequence). Trimming left V 2 bases short and J 0 bases short, with 13 bases between. This CDR3 is built from 16 residues. In nucleotides, the CDR3 is TGTGCCAGCAGCTTAACAGGAGCCCACGCTAACTATGGCTACACCTTC. Translation: CASSLTGAHANYGYTF.

This clonotype was seen more than once but under ten times. The gene calls are TRBV27 and TRBJ2-7; 7 bases agree with TRBD2. Trimming cost V 3 bases and J 0 bases; bases outside gene matches: 8. The CDR3 runs to 16 residues. Germline V gene sequence: CDR1 MNHEY, CDR2 SMNVEV (reference sequence). The CDR3 loop reads CASSFEFGGSSYEQYF. The CDR3 nucleotides read TGTGCCAGCAGTTTCGAGTTCGGGGGGAGCTCCTACGAGCAGTACTTC.

This chain connects TRBV6-2 or TRBV6-3 to TRBJ2-7; 7 nucleotides align to TRBD1. Trimming at V came to 6 bases and at J to 5 bases, leaving 7 bases not matched to a gene. Germline CDR1 reads MNHEY; CDR2 reads SVGEGT. The CDR3 is made up of 13 amino acids. The CDR3 here is CASSLQGMDEQYF. CDR3 nucleotide sequence: TGTGCCAGCAGCCTACAGGGGATGGACGAGCAGTACTTC.

The V call is TRBV9, the J call TRBJ2-1; 7 positions agree with TRBD2. The trim removed 0 bases at V and 3 bases at J, leaving 9 bases unmatched. The germline gives CDR1 SGDLS, CDR2 YYNGEE. The CDR3 is 17 residues long. CDR3 in amino acids: CASSVAGSGSDYNEQFF. Written as DNA, the CDR3 is TGTGCCAGCAGCGTAGCTGGTAGCGGGTCCGACTACAATGAGCAGTTCTTC.

This clonotype came up a few times. The chain carries TRBV12-3 or TRBV12-4 and TRBJ2-5; D is ambiguous. V lost 6 bases, J lost 5 bases, and 13 bases lay in between. The CDR3 length is 13 residues. The CDR3: CASRRGMGETQYF. In DNA, the CDR3 is TGTGCCAGCAGACGAGGAATGGGCGAGACCCAGTACTTC.

On this clonotype: The junction does not match germline at one end; this may be a read error. V usage is TRBV7-2 and J usage is TRBJ2-5; D not resolved. This CDR3 spans 11 amino acids. Germline-derived CDR1 and CDR2 are SGHTA and FQGNSA. The CDR3 DNA reads as TGTGCCAGCAGCTTGTTGCTTGACCCCACCTTC. This codes for CASSLLLDPTF.

There are many counts of this clonotype. J is TRBJ2-5 and V is TRBV6-6, with TRBD2 identical over 7 bases. The V segment lost 2 bases and the J segment 3 bases; nucleotides outside the gene matches: 3. This CDR3 has 14 amino acids. Germline CDR1 reads MNHNY; CDR2 reads SVGAGI (reference sequence). CDR3 nucleotide sequence: TGTGCCAGCAGTTACGATGGGGGGGAAGAGACCCAGTACTTC. Translated, it gives CASSYDGGEETQYF.

This clonotype was detected many times. The V and J genes are TRBV20-1 and TRBJ2-5, with D hard to call. The CDR3 is made up of 10 amino acids. Germline-derived CDR1 and CDR2 are DFQATT and SNEGSKA (reference sequence). Between the trimmed V and J ends, which lost 3 bases and 5 bases, there was a span of 4 bases. DNA for the CDR3: TGCAGTGCTAGTGGGGAGACCCAGTACTTC. Translating it yields CSASGETQYF.